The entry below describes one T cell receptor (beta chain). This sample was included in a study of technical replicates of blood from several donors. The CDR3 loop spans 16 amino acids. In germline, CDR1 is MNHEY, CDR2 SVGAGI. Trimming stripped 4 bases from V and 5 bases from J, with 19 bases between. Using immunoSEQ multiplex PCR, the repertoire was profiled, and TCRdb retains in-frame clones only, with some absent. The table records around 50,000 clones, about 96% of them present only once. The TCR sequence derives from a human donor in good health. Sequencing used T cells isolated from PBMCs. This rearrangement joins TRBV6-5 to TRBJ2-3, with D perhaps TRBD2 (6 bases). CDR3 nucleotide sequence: TGTGCCAGCAGTTTACGGACTTCTCCGCGGGGAGATACGCAGTATTTT. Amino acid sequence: CASSLRTSPRGDTQYF.